Presented here are 5 T cell receptor beta chains from one specimen sequenced in a study of early T cells in non-severe SARS-CoV-2 infection. MiXCR, run by TCRdb on the 5' RACE reads, gives a single entry per CDR3 protein. The table has about 80,000 distinct CDR3 sequences, 9% to 13% seen once. Sequenced input: whole blood. These receptor sequences come from an adult who was a healthcare worker with PCR-confirmed SARS-CoV-2 infection or an uninfected control (not recorded which).

This clonotype was detected many times. J is TRBJ1-2 and V is TRBV5-4, with D hard to call. The germline V gene has CDR1 SGHNT and CDR2 YYREEE (reference sequence). The CDR3 is made up of 12 amino acids. Trimming removed 2 bases at V and 8 bases at J, with 10 bases between. CDR3 bases: TGTGCCAGCAGCTTCGACTTCTCGGGCTACACCTTC. Translation gives CASSFDFSGYTF.

The V and J genes are TRBV10-3 and TRBJ1-3; D gene ambiguous. There are 12 residues in the CDR3. V lost 11 bases and J lost 1, with 9 bases in between. Germline V gene sequence: CDR1 ENHRY, CDR2 SYGVKD. The CDR3 nucleotides are TGTGCCTCAACATCATCTGGAAACACCATATATTTT. Translating it yields CASTSSGNTIYF.

V usage is TRBV5-1 and J usage is TRBJ2-3, with TRBD2 as a possible D gene (5 bases). V was shortened by 6 bases and J by 4 bases, with 12 bases between the two germline ends. The germline V gene encodes CDR1 SGHRS and CDR2 YFSETQ. CDR3 length: 13 residues. The CDR3 sequence is CASTMPGADTQYF. The CDR3 coding sequence is TGCGCCAGCACCATGCCCGGGGCAGATACGCAGTATTTT.

There are many counts of this clonotype. V is TRBV18 and J is TRBJ1-5, with a possible D match to TRBD1 (5 bases). Germline lookup yields CDR1 KGHSH and CDR2 LQKENI. The length of the CDR3 is 16 residues. V was clipped by 3 bases and J by 3 bases, with 15 bases between them. The CDR3: CASSPRDSGFNQPQHF. CDR3 coding DNA: TGTGCCAGCTCACCCAGGGATAGCGGCTTCAATCAGCCCCAGCATTTT.

This clonotype was detected a few times. The chain joins TRBV7-9 to TRBJ2-5, with D perhaps TRBD2 (6 bases). Trimming pared 5 bases from V and 3 bases from J, leaving 19 bases between. Germline lookup yields CDR1 SEHNR and CDR2 FQNEAQ (reference sequence). The CDR3 is 16 residues long. This CDR3 reads CASSTSRVRQKETQYF. The CDR3 DNA is TGTGCCAGCAGCACTAGCCGAGTGCGGCAGAAAGAGACCCAGTACTTC. Full variable domain (remainder filled in from reference TRBV7-9 and TRBJ2-5): DTGVSQNPRHKITKRGQNVTFRCDPISEHNRLYWYRQTLGQGPEFLTYFQNEAQLEKSRLLSDRFSAERPKGSFSTLEIQRTEQGDSAMYLCASSTSRVRQKETQYFGPGTRLLVL.